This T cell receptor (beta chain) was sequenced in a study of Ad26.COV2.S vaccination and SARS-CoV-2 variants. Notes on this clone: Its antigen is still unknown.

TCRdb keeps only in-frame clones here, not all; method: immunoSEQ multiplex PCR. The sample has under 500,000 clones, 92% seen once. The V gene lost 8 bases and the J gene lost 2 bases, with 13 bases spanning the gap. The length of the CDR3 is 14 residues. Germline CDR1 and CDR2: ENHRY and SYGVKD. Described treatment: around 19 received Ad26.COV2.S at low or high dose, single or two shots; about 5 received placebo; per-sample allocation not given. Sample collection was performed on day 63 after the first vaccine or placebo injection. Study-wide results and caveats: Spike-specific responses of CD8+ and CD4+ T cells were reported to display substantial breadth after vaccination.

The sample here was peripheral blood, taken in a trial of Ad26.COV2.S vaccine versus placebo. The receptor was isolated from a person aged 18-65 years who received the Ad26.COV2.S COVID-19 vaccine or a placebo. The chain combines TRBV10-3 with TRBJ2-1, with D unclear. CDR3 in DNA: TGTGCCATCGGGCTAGAATCAGCCTACAATGAGCAGTTCTTC. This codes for CAIGLESAYNEQFF.